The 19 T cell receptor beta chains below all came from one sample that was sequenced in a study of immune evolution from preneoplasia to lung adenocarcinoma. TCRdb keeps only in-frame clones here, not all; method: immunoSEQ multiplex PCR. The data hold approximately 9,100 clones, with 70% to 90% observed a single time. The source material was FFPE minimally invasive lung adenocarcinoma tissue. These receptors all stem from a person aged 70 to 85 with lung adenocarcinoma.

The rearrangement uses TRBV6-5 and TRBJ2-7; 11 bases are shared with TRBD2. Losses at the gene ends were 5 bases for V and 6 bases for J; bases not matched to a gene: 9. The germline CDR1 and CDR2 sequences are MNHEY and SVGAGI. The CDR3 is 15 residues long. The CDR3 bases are TGTGCCAGCAGTCAAGATATAGCGGGGGGGTCCGAGCAGTACTTC. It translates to CASSQDIAGGSEQYF.

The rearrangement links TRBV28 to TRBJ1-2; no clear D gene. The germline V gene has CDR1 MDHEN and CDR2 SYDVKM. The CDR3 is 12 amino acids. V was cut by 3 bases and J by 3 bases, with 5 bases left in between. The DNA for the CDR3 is TGTGCCAGCAGTTTGGCGTACTATGGCTACACCTTC. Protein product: CASSLAYYGYTF.

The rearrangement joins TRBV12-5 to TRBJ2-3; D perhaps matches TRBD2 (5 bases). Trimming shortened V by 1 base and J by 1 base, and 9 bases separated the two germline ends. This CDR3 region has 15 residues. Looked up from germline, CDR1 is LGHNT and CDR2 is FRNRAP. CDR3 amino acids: CASGLGTEGTDTQYF. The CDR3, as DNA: TGTGCTAGTGGTTTGGGTACGGAGGGCACAGATACGCAGTATTTT.

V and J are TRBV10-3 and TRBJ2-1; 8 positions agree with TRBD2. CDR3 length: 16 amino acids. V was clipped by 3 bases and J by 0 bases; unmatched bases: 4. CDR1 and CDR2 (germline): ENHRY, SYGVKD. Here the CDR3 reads CAISETSGSSYNEQFF. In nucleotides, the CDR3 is TGTGCCATCAGTGAAACTAGCGGAAGCTCCTACAATGAGCAGTTCTTC.

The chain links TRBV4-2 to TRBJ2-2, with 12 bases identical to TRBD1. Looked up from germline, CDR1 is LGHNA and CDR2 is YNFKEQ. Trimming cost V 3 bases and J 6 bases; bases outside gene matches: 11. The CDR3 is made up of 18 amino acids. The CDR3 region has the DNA TGTGCCAGCAGCCACCCCGAGGTGGGGACAGGGGGCCCCGGGGAGCTGTTTTTT. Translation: CASSHPEVGTGGPGELFF.

The CDR3 DNA is TGCGCCAGCAGCACCGGGACAGGGTGGAATGAGCAGTTCTTC. This gives the protein CASSTGTGWNEQFF. This chain uses TRBV5-1 with TRBJ2-1, with 9 bases fitting TRBD1. J gave up 7 bases and V 4 bases, and 6 bases lay outside the gene matches. Looked up from germline, CDR1 is SGHRS and CDR2 is YFSETQ. The CDR3 runs 14 residues.

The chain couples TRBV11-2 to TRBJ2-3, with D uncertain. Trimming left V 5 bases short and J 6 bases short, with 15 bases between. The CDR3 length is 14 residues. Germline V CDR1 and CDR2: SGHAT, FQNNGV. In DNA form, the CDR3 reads TGTGCCAGCAGCCCTCAAACTAATGCGGATACGCAGTATTTT. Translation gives CASSPQTNADTQYF.

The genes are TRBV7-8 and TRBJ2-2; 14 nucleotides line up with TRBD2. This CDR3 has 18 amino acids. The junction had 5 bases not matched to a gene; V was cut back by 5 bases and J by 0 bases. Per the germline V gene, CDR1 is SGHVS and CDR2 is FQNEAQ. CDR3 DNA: TGTGCCAGCAGCCCTGGGACTAGCGGGGGCGCGAACACCGGGGAGCTGTTTTTT. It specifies CASSPGTSGGANTGELFF.

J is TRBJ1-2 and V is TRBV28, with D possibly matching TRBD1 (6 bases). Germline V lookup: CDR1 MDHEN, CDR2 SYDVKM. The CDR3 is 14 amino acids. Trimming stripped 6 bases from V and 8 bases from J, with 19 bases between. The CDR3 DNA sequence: TGTGCCAGCAGGCCGGCTAGCGGGGGGGCGGGCTACACCTTC. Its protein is CASRPASGGAGYTF.

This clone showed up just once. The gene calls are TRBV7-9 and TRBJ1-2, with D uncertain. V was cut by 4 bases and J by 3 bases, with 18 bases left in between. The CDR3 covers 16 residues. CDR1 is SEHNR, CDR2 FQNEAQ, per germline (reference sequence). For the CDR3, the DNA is TGTGCCAGCAGCTCCGGGGTTGGCCATCAACACTATGGCTACACCTTC. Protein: CASSSGVGHQHYGYTF.

The CDR3 coding sequence is TGTGCCAGCAGTTACTCTTTAGGGGCGAACACTGAAGCTTTCTTT. Its translation is CASSYSLGANTEAFF. The chain employs TRBV6-5 and TRBJ1-1, with a tentative D call TRBD1 (5 bases). Trimming removed 0 bases from V and 1 base from J, with 9 bases in between. Per germline, CDR1 MNHEY and CDR2 SVGAGI. The CDR3 covers 15 residues.

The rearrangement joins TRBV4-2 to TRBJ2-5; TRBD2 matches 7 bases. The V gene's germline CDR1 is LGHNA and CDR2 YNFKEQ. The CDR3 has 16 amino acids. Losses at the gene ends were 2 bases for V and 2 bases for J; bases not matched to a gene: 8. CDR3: CASSQNAGVTQETQYF. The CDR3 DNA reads TGTGCCAGCAGCCAAAATGCGGGAGTAACTCAAGAGACCCAGTACTTC.

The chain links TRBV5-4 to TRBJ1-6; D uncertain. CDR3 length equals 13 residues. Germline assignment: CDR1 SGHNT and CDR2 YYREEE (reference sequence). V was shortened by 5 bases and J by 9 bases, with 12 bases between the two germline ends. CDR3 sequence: CASSPEWSSPLHF. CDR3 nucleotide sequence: TGTGCCAGCAGTCCGGAATGGAGTTCACCCCTCCACTTT. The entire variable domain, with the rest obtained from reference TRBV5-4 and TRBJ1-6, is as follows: ETGVTQSPTHLIKTRGQQVTLRCSSQSGHNTVSWYQQALGQGPQFIFQYYREEENGRGNFPPRFSGLQFPNYSSELNVNALELDDSALYLCASSPEWSSPLHFGNGTRLTVT.

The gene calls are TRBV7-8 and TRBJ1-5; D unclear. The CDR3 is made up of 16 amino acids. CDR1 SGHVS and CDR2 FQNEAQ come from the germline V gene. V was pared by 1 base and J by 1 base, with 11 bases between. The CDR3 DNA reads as TGTGCCAGCAGCTTAGGCGCCTTCAACAGCAATCAGCCCCAGCATTTT. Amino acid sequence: CASSLGAFNSNQPQHF.

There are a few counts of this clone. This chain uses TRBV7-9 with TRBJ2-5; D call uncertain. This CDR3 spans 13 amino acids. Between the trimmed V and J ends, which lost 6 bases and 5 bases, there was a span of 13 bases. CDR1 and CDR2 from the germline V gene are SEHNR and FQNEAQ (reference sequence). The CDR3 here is CASRSDVGETQYF. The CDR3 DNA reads TGTGCCAGCAGGTCGGATGTGGGGGAGACCCAGTACTTC.

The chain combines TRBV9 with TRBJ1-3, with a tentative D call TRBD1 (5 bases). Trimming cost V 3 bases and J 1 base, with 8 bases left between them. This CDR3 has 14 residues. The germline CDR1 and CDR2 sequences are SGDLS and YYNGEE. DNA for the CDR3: TGTGCCAGCAGCGCCCGGACATCTGGAAACACCATATATTTT. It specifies CASSARTSGNTIYF.

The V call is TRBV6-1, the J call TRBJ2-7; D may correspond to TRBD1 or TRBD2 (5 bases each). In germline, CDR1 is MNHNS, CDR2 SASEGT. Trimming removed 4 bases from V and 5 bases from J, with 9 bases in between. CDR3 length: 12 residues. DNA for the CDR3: TGTGCCAGCAGTGTCAGGGACCACGAGCAGTACTTC. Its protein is CASSVRDHEQYF.

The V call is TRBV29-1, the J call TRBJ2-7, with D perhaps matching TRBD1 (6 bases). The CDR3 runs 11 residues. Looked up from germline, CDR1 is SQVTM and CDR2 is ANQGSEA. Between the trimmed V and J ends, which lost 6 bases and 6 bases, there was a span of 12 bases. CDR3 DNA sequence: TGCAGCGTGGGCAGGGGCGGCGAGCAGTACTTC. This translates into CSVGRGGEQYF.

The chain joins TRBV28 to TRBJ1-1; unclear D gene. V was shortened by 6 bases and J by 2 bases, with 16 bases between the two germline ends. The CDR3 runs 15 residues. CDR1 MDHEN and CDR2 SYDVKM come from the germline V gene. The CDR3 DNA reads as TGTGCCAGCAGCCCTCGAGCGGGCGGAAACACTGAAGCTTTCTTT. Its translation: CASSPRAGGNTEAFF. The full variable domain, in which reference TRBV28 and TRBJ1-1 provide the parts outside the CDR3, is DVKVTQSSRYLVKRTGEKVFLECVQDMDHENMFWYRQDPGLGLRLIYFSYDVKMKEKGDIPEGYSVSREKKERFSLILESASTNQTSMYLCASSPRAGGNTEAFFGQGTRLTVV.